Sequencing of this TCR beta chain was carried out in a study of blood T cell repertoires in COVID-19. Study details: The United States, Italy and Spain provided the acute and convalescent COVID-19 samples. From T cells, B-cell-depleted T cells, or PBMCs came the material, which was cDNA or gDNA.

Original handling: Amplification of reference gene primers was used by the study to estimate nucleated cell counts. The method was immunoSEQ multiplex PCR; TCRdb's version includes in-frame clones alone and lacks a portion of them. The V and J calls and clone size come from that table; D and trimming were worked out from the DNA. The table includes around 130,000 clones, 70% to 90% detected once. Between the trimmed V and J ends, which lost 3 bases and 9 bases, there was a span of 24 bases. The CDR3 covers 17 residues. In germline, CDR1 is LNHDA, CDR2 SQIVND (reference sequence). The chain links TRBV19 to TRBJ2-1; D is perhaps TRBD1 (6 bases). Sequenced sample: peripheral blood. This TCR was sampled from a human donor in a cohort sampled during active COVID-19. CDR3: CASSMDPTGLGQGEQFF. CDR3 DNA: TGTGCCAGTAGTATGGACCCCACAGGGCTCGGGCAGGGTGAGCAGTTCTTC.